This TCR beta chain comes out of a study of cytomegalovirus exposure and HLA in healthy donors. Study information: T cells numbering about 200 million yielded roughly 120 million unique TCR beta sequences in an earlier analysis.

PCR amplification relied on 60 Vbeta primers (plus 13 Jbeta primers). Original processing methods: In a later analysis, 80 million to 100 million unique TCR beta chains included roughly 11 million shared by two or more donors. Using immunoSEQ multiplex PCR, the repertoire was profiled, and TCRdb retains in-frame clones only, with some absent. The V and J calls and the clone size are those of that table, but D and trimming were determined from the DNA. The sample has around 120,000 clones; more than 60% are singletons. Everyone who donated was a healthy bone marrow donor. As regards this clone: The target antigen is unknown.

General study points: Per published reports, the classifier diagnosed cytomegalovirus status with high specificity and sensitivity.

This sequence was found in a woman aged 50 to 60 in good health and CMV-seropositive. The specimen sequenced was PBMCs.

As DNA, the CDR3 is TGTGCCTGGAGCGTAGGGGGTTCTAGCAATCAGCCCCAGCATTTT. Protein: CAWSVGGSSNQPQHF. V is TRBV30 and J is TRBJ1-5; the D gene is possibly TRBD1 (6 bases). Germline V gives CDR1 GTSNPN, CDR2 SVGIG (reference sequence). Trimming took off 3 bases at V and 0 bases at J, with 12 bases between the two ends. This CDR3 contains 15 residues.